This T cell receptor beta chain is from a study of blood T cell repertoires in COVID-19. As for the study in general: Material from acute and convalescent COVID-19 was sourced from the United States, Italy and Spain.

Original analysis: Reference gene primer amplification gave nucleated cell count estimates. The data were produced by immunoSEQ multiplex PCR, yet TCRdb's version contains in-frame clones alone and is incomplete. Clone size and the V and J calls come from that table; the DNA yielded D and trimming. Here the sample spans almost 50,000 clones, roughly 90% being singletons. CDR1 and CDR2 (germline): SGHVS, FQNEAQ. V lost 2 bases, J lost 0 bases, and 14 bases lay in between. CDR3 size: 16 residues. Material: peripheral blood. J is TRBJ2-7 and V is TRBV7-8; the D gene is possibly TRBD2 (5 bases). The sequence derives from a human donor in a cohort sampled during active COVID-19. The CDR3 here is CASSLSRGLSSYEQYF. Written as DNA, the CDR3 is TGTGCCAGCAGCTTATCCCGCGGGCTTAGCTCCTACGAGCAGTACTTC.